The 14 T cell receptor beta chains given below trace back to one sample, sequenced in a study of post-analysis software for immune sequencing data. General observations from the study: Roughly five TRBV segments were significantly more frequent in patients than in controls. TRBV5-6, TRBV5-1 and TRBV20-1 were among these segments.

Researchers reported that TCR beta cDNA libraries carried unique molecular identifiers. TCRdb re-called the PCR reads through MiXCR, storing one row per CDR3 protein. The profile shows some 800,000 distinct CDR3 sequences, around 42% of them singletons. Their antigens are not known. The sequencing sample was made of blood. The receptors derive from a girl aged 10 to 17 with multiple sclerosis.

A remark on this clonotype: A clone one base away is much larger, so this may be a read error. The chain couples TRBV7-8 to TRBJ2-7; D unresolved. CDR1 is SGHVS, CDR2 FQNEAQ, per germline. Trimming removed 6 bases at V and 0 bases at J, with 6 bases between. This CDR3 comprises 12 residues. CDR3 residues: CASSPLSYEQYF. CDR3 coding DNA: TGTGCCAGCAGTCCCCTCTCCTACGAGCAGTACTTC.

This clonotype was detected a few times. This chain connects TRBV29-1 to TRBJ1-2; 9 nucleotides align to TRBD1. CDR1 SQVTM and CDR2 ANQGSEA come from the germline V gene. Trimming removed 5 bases from V and 4 bases from J; junction bases left unmatched: 5. The CDR3 contains 13 residues. Here the CDR3 reads CSVIMTGGYGYTF. In DNA, the CDR3 is TGCAGCGTTATAATGACAGGGGGCTATGGCTACACCTTC.

DNA of the CDR3: TGCGCCAGCAGCTTGGCCCTGGGCCAAGAGACCCAGTACTTC. Encoded protein: CASSLALGQETQYF. This rearrangement joins TRBV5-1 to TRBJ2-5; the D is unclear. The CDR3 has 14 residues. Germline V gene data show CDR1 as SGHRS and CDR2 as YFSETQ. The V gene lost 0 bases and the J gene lost 1 base, with 7 bases spanning the gap.

The V gene is TRBV5-6, the J gene TRBJ2-6; 9 bases are shared with TRBD1. Trimming removed 8 bases from V and 3 bases from J; junction bases left unmatched: 18. Germline V CDR1 and CDR2: SGHDT, YYEEEE. CDR3 length: 19 amino acids. CDR3 loop: CASSPAGTGFLGGANVLTF. The CDR3, as DNA: TGTGCCAGTAGCCCGGCCGGGACAGGGTTCTTAGGTGGGGCCAACGTCCTGACTTTC.

This clonotype came up a few times. This chain joins TRBV5-1 and TRBJ2-5; 7 positions agree with TRBD1. J was trimmed by 4 bases and V by 0 bases; bases with no gene match: 9. Per the germline V gene, CDR1 is SGHRS and CDR2 is YFSETQ. The CDR3 loop spans 16 amino acids. This CDR3 reads CASSLDNRGAGETQYF. The CDR3 DNA is TGCGCCAGCAGCTTGGACAACAGGGGCGCTGGAGAGACCCAGTACTTC. The full variable domain, completed using reference TRBV5-1 and TRBJ2-5, is KAGVTQTPRYLIKTRGQQVTLSCSPISGHRSVSWYQQTPGQGLQFLFEYFSETQRNKGNFPGRFSGRQFSNSRSEMNVSTLELGDSALYLCASSLDNRGAGETQYFGPGTRLLVL.

This clonotype was detected only a few times. V and J are TRBV12-3 or TRBV12-4 and TRBJ1-2; unclear D gene. V lost 5 bases and J 4 bases, leaving 17 bases between the germline ends. The CDR3 runs 15 residues. The DNA for the CDR3 is TGTGCCAGCAGTCTCGCTTCCGGGTCGTTCTATGGCTACACCTTC. This codes for CASSLASGSFYGYTF.

The chain has TRBV28 and TRBJ1-4, with D tentatively TRBD1 (5 bases). The CDR3 runs to 13 residues. The V gene lost 0 bases and the J gene lost 10 bases, with 9 bases spanning the gap. Germline CDR1 and CDR2: MDHEN and SYDVKM. CDR3 loop: CASSLWIGGKLFF. As DNA, the CDR3 is TGTGCCAGCAGTTTATGGATCGGGGGAAAACTGTTTTTT.

The CDR3 is CASRGQAINQPQHF. The CDR3 region has the DNA TGTGCCAGCAGGGGACAGGCGATAAATCAGCCCCAGCATTTT. This chain uses TRBV28 with TRBJ1-5; 8 bases line up with TRBD1. This CDR3 is 14 amino acids long. Germline V gene lookup returns CDR1 MDHEN and CDR2 SYDVKM. Trimming took 6 bases from V and 4 from J; bases not matched to a gene: 5. Complete variable domain (other parts from reference TRBV28 and TRBJ1-5): DVKVTQSSRYLVKRTGEKVFLECVQDMDHENMFWYRQDPGLGLRLIYFSYDVKMKEKGDIPEGYSVSREKKERFSLILESASTNQTSMYLCASRGQAINQPQHFGDGTRLSIL.

The gene calls are TRBV7-9 and TRBJ2-6; D may be TRBD1 (5 bases). The length of the CDR3 is 15 residues. The germline gives CDR1 SEHNR, CDR2 FQNEAQ (reference sequence). Between the trimmed V and J ends, which lost 6 bases and 3 bases, there was a span of 12 bases. The CDR3 protein is CASSRQGFGANVLTF. The CDR3 DNA is TGTGCCAGCAGTCGCCAGGGTTTTGGGGCCAACGTCCTGACTTTC. The variable domain in full, with the rest retrieved from reference TRBV7-9 and TRBJ2-6, is DTGVSQNPRHKITKRGQNVTFRCDPISEHNRLYWYRQTLGQGPEFLTYFQNEAQLEKSRLLSDRFSAERPKGSFSTLEIQRTEQGDSAMYLCASSRQGFGANVLTFGAGSRLTVL.

This clonotype has just a few counts. The V gene is TRBV7-8, the J gene TRBJ2-5, with 7 bases matching TRBD1. The CDR3 loop spans 13 amino acids. The germline gives CDR1 SGHVS, CDR2 FQNEAQ. V lost 5 bases, J lost 5 bases, and 5 bases stayed unmatched. In nucleotides, the CDR3 is TGTGCCAGCAGCACGGGACAGAGGGAGACCCAGTACTTC. Protein: CASSTGQRETQYF.

The chain couples TRBV12-3 or TRBV12-4 to TRBJ2-7, with D perhaps being TRBD1 or TRBD2 (5 bases each). V lost 3 bases and J 6 bases, leaving 9 bases between the germline ends. This CDR3 is built from 12 residues. The CDR3 DNA reads TGTGCCAGCAGTTTCTGGGGGACCGAGCAGTACTTC. It codes for CASSFWGTEQYF.

This clonotype has ten or more counts. The rearrangement links TRBV29-1 to TRBJ2-7; the match to TRBD2 covers 13 bases. The length of the CDR3 is 16 residues. Germline trimming cut 2 bases from V and 6 bases from J; bases unmatched to any gene: 10. The germline CDR1 and CDR2 sequences are SQVTM and ANQGSEA. The CDR3 loop is CSVESGLAGAGGEQYF. The CDR3 nucleotides read TGCAGCGTTGAATCCGGACTAGCGGGAGCGGGGGGCGAGCAGTACTTC.

This clonotype was picked up a small number of times. This rearrangement joins TRBV9 to TRBJ2-7; the D call may be TRBD1 or TRBD2 (6 bases each). V gave up 4 bases and J gave up 3 bases, with 14 bases separating them. The CDR3 spans 14 residues. CDR1 and CDR2 (germline): SGDLS, YYNGEE. CDR3 sequence (DNA): TGTGCCAGCAGCCCCGGAGGGGGGTTCTACGAGCAGTACTTC. Amino acid sequence: CASSPGGGFYEQYF.

Ten or more counts support this clonotype. The chain recombines TRBV25-1 with TRBJ1-1, with TRBD1 identical over 7 bases. V gave up 6 bases and J gave up 1 base; unmatched junction bases: 2. The CDR3 contains 13 residues. Germline loops: CDR1 MGHDK, CDR2 SYGVNS. The CDR3 DNA reads TGTGCCAGCAGATGGACAGGGAACACTGAAGCTTTCTTT. Its translation: CASRWTGNTEAFF.